This note documents a single T cell receptor (beta chain) sequence. Its antigen is not identified. Targeted sequencing depth ranged from 1 in 200,000 to 1 in 1 million T cells. Generated by immunoSEQ multiplex PCR, the TCRdb table keeps only in-frame clones and is missing some. The data hold just over 200,000 clones, with just over 70% observed a single time. This specimen comes from a study of cytotoxic CD8 clonotypes in ibrutinib-treated CLL. Findings of the study overall: Clonality, elevated at ibrutinib response, dropped back toward baseline at progression. Among the clonotypes, public ones were uncommon and contracted or held stable on treatment.

Material: PBMCs, obtained after 12 months of ibrutinib treatment. The TCR comes from a human donor with chronic lymphocytic leukemia.

The CDR3 here is CASSQVVRVNYGYTF. The DNA for the CDR3 is TGCGCCAGCAGCCAAGTCGTCAGAGTCAACTATGGCTACACCTTC. The chain uses TRBV4-1 and TRBJ1-2, with D unresolved. Germline values: CDR1 MGHRA, CDR2 YSYEKL. V was trimmed by 1 base and J by 2 bases, leaving 11 bases between them. The CDR3 has 15 amino acids.